Ten or more counts support the clone carrying this T cell receptor (beta chain). What it recognizes is unknown. Trimming removed 4 bases from V and 5 bases from J, with 13 bases in between. CDR1 is SGHRS and CDR2 is YFSETQ in the germline V gene. This CDR3 contains 13 residues. The sample comes from a study of T cells after yellow fever vaccination. About the research overall: Preparation of fractions with low cell numbers was performed using SMART-Seq v4 Ultra Low Input.

Template switching by 5'RACE produced TCR cDNA, adding a universal primer site and UMIs. TCRdb called the 5' RACE reads again in MiXCR, with one record for every CDR3 protein. The sample carries some 110,000 distinct CDR3 sequences, roughly 7.2% recorded once. Study findings and constraints: CD4 and CD8 compartments shared a small share of clonotypes.

Sequences were derived from CD4+ T cells sorted from PBMCs, sampled roughly 45 days after the first yellow fever vaccination. This TCR was recovered from a man between 18 and 35 years old who received the YFV17D yellow fever vaccine. The chain joins TRBV5-1 to TRBJ2-7; D is perhaps TRBD1 or TRBD2 (6 bases each). CDR3 loop: CASSRVGGDEQYV. CDR3 DNA sequence: TGCGCCAGCAGCCGGGTGGGGGGCGACGAGCAGTACGTC.